What follows are 25 T cell receptor beta chains derived from one specimen sequenced in a study of blood T cells in healthy people across ages. With a J-beta primer mix and a sample-barcoded 5' primer, a second PCR ran about 7 to 12 cycles. MiXCR was run by TCRdb on the 5' RACE reads, yielding one entry per CDR3 protein. Here the sample spans roughly 1,700,000 distinct CDR3 sequences, over 25% being singletons. Specimen: blood. The receptors shown here come from a woman in her twenties or thirties in good health.

In its sample, this clonotype was seen many times. The genes are TRBV4-3 and TRBJ2-1, with TRBD2 identical over 15 bases. Unmatched junction bases numbered 9, after V lost 3 bases and J lost 6 bases. Germline lookup yields CDR1 LGHNA and CDR2 YSLEER. The CDR3 sequence is 18 residues long. The DNA for the CDR3 is TGCGCCAGCAGCCAGGCCCTTGGGACTAGCGGGAGGTTCAATGAGCAGTTCTTC. The encoded protein is CASSQALGTSGRFNEQFF.

The rearrangement uses TRBV20-1 and TRBJ1-1, with D unresolved. V was pared by 5 bases and J by 9 bases, with 13 bases between. Germline CDR1 and CDR2: DFQATT and SNEGSKA (reference sequence). The CDR3 runs to 11 residues. The CDR3 region has the DNA TGCAGTGCTCCCGAGGAGCGTAAAGCTTTCTTT. It codes for CSAPEERKAFF.

The chain carries TRBV9 and TRBJ2-5; TRBD2 matches 9 bases. This CDR3 is built from 15 residues. The V gene end was trimmed by 3 bases and the J gene end by 4 bases; junction bases not matched to a gene: 7. Germline V gene lookup returns CDR1 SGDLS and CDR2 YYNGEE. The CDR3 protein is CASSARLAELETQYF. The CDR3 DNA sequence: TGTGCCAGCAGCGCCCGACTAGCGGAGTTAGAGACCCAGTACTTC.

V gene TRBV20-1 combines with J gene TRBJ2-1; D is unresolved. The CDR3 runs 15 residues. Germline lookup yields CDR1 DFQATT and CDR2 SNEGSKA (reference sequence). V was trimmed by 5 bases and J by 6 bases, leaving 20 bases between them. This chain's CDR3 is CSAPYEFDPGNEQFF. As DNA, the CDR3 is TGCAGTGCTCCCTACGAGTTTGACCCGGGCAATGAGCAGTTCTTC.

This chain links TRBV20-1 with TRBJ2-1; a possible D gene is TRBD2 (6 bases). Per the germline V gene, CDR1 is DFQATT and CDR2 is SNEGSKA (reference sequence). Trimming shortened V by 3 bases and J by 5 bases, and 14 bases separated the two germline ends. This CDR3 spans 14 amino acids. CDR3 bases: TGCAGTGCTAGCCCAGGGAGGAGTGACAATGAGCAGTTCTTC. Translating it yields CSASPGRSDNEQFF.

The genes are TRBV12-3 or TRBV12-4 and TRBJ2-1, with 8 bases matching TRBD2. V gave up 7 bases and J gave up 2 bases; unmatched junction bases: 7. There are 15 residues in the CDR3. The CDR3 bases are TGTGCCAGCACTTTCGCGGGGGGCACCTACAATGAGCAGTTCTTC. This sequence encodes CASTFAGGTYNEQFF.

This clonotype has more than one count but fewer than ten. The chain joins TRBV7-8 to TRBJ2-7; D possibly corresponds to TRBD2 (5 bases). Germline CDR1 reads SGHVS; CDR2 reads FQNEAQ. The CDR3 has 18 amino acids. The ends were cut back, 2 bases at V and 3 bases at J, with 23 bases in the middle. In DNA form, the CDR3 reads TGTGCCAGCAGCTTATGGAAAGGACCCTCTCAAGGACTCTACGAGCAGTACTTC. As protein: CASSLWKGPSQGLYEQYF. The whole variable domain, remainder taken from reference TRBV7-8 and TRBJ2-7, is GAGVSQSPRYKVAKRGQDVALRCDPISGHVSLFWYQQALGQGPEFLTYFQNEAQLDKSGLPSDRFFAERPEGSVSTLKIQRTQQEDSAVYLCASSLWKGPSQGLYEQYFGPGTRLTVT.

For the CDR3, the DNA is TGTGCCAGCACCTCGGGACAGGGGGTCACCTACGAGCAGTACTTC. The encoded protein is CASTSGQGVTYEQYF. V and J are TRBV6-2 or TRBV6-3 and TRBJ2-7, with 11 positions matching TRBD1. The CDR3 runs to 15 residues. V shed 7 bases, J shed 2 bases, and the junction held 7 bases outside the gene matches. Germline values: CDR1 MNHEY, CDR2 SVGEGT.

The genes are TRBV6-2 or TRBV6-3 and TRBJ2-2; weak D call: TRBD1 (6 bases). The CDR3 length is 15 residues. Germline CDR1 MNHEY, CDR2 SVGEGT. Trimming pared 5 bases from V and 1 base from J, leaving 11 bases between. The CDR3 sequence: CASSRLTGNTGELFF. In DNA form, the CDR3 reads TGTGCCAGCAGTCGCCTGACAGGGAACACCGGGGAGCTGTTTTTT.

The chain combines TRBV9 with TRBJ2-1; 7 bases match TRBD2. The CDR3 contains 17 residues. Unmatched junction bases numbered 9, after V lost 3 bases and J lost 0 bases. Per the germline V gene, CDR1 is SGDLS and CDR2 is YYNGEE. The CDR3 reads CASSAGTGGSSYNEQFF. The DNA of the CDR3 is TGTGCCAGCAGCGCCGGGACCGGGGGGAGCTCCTACAATGAGCAGTTCTTC. Supplemented by reference TRBV9 and TRBJ2-1, the full variable domain reads DSGVTQTPKHLITATGQRVTLRCSPRSGDLSVYWYQQSLDQGLQFLIQYYNGEERAKGNILERFSAQQFPDLHSELNLSSLELGDSALYFCASSAGTGGSSYNEQFFGPGTRLTVL.

This rearrangement joins TRBV7-2 to TRBJ1-1; 8 bases align to TRBD1. This CDR3 has 13 amino acids. The V segment lost 4 bases and the J segment 11 bases; nucleotides outside the gene matches: 9. The germline CDR1 and CDR2 sequences are SGHTA and FQGNSA. The chain's CDR3 is CASSSGQVEYAFF. CDR3 nucleotide sequence: TGTGCCAGCAGCTCGGGACAGGTAGAGTACGCTTTCTTT.

This chain uses TRBV9 with TRBJ2-5, with 8 positions matching TRBD2. Germline CDR1 is SGDLS and CDR2 is YYNGEE. J lost 1 base, V lost 0 bases, and 5 bases had no gene match. The CDR3 consists of 16 residues. CDR3 DNA sequence: TGTGCCAGCAGCGTAGGAATTAGCGGGGTCCAAGAGACCCAGTACTTC. Translating gives CASSVGISGVQETQYF.

This clonotype has only a few counts. The V and J genes are TRBV11-3 and TRBJ2-7; unclear D gene. The V end lost 1 base, the J end lost 1 base, and 11 bases lay between the germline ends. CDR1 and CDR2 from the germline V gene are SGHNT and YENEEA. The CDR3 is made up of 15 amino acids. The CDR3 region is CASSLGLSASYEQYF. CDR3 nucleotides: TGTGCCAGCAGCTTAGGGCTTTCCGCGTCCTACGAGCAGTACTTC.

To note about this clonotype: A much more abundant neighbour one base away suggests this may be a read error. The V call is TRBV20-1, the J call TRBJ2-1; D is unclear. The J call may be in error: the DNA end matches TRBJ2-7 better. The CDR3 covers 16 residues. Germline lookup yields CDR1 DFQATT and CDR2 SNEGSKA (reference sequence). The CDR3 bases are TGCAGTGCTAGAGACCGGAAGGGCCCGTCCTACAATGAGCAGTACTTC. Its translation is CSARDRKGPSYNEQYF.

The table lists this clonotype with a few counts. V is TRBV2 and J is TRBJ1-4; weak D call: TRBD1 (5 bases). The CDR3 covers 14 residues. Trimming took 6 bases from V and 5 from J, leaving 13 bases between them. The germline gives CDR1 SNHLY, CDR2 FYNNEI. The DNA of the CDR3 is TGTGCCAGCAGGGCGGGATGGGGCAATGAAAAACTGTTTTTT. Translation: CASRAGWGNEKLFF. The whole variable domain, filled in from reference TRBV2 and TRBJ1-4, reads EPEVTQTPSHQVTQMGQEVILRCVPISNHLYFYWYRQILGQKVEFLVSFYNNEISEKSEIFDDQFSVERPDGSNFTLKIRSTKLEDSAMYFCASRAGWGNEKLFFGSGTQLSVL.

This clonotype was seen a handful of times. This chain uses TRBV12-3 or TRBV12-4 with TRBJ2-1, with 8 positions matching TRBD2. V lost 6 bases, J lost 6 bases, and 10 bases stayed unmatched. The CDR3 covers 15 residues. Here the CDR3 reads CASSPRGGWGNEQFF. The CDR3 nucleotides are TGTGCCAGCAGCCCCCGGGGGGGCTGGGGCAATGAGCAGTTCTTC.

This clonotype was counted a few times. This rearrangement joins TRBV27 to TRBJ2-7; D may be TRBD2 (5 bases). V gave up 7 bases and J gave up 5 bases, with 24 bases separating them. Germline CDR1 and CDR2: MNHEY and SMNVEV (reference sequence). The CDR3 length is 16 residues. CDR3 DNA: TGTGCCAGCAAGGGTGAGAGGGCCACCCTGGAGGACGAGCAGTACTTC. It encodes CASKGERATLEDEQYF.

This clonotype occurred many times. V and J are TRBV9 and TRBJ2-3; possible D gene TRBD2, 5 bases. V shed 0 bases and J shed 6 bases, with 5 bases lying between them. The CDR3 runs to 12 residues. Germline loops: CDR1 SGDLS, CDR2 YYNGEE. The CDR3 bases are TGTGCCAGCAGCGTAGGGGAGGATACGCAGTATTTT. Translating gives CASSVGEDTQYF.

The chain carries TRBV6-5 and TRBJ1-2; 7 positions agree with TRBD1. Germline lookup yields CDR1 MNHEY and CDR2 SVGAGI. The CDR3 is 14 amino acids. J was trimmed by 4 bases and V by 5 bases; bases with no gene match: 7. In nucleotides, the CDR3 is TGTGCCAGCAGTAACCGGGACAGCGTCTATGGCTACACCTTC. Its translation is CASSNRDSVYGYTF.

As to this clonotype: At one boundary the junction diverges from the germline segment, which might be a read error. This chain links TRBV6-2 or TRBV6-3 with TRBJ1-1, with D maybe TRBD1 (5 bases). This CDR3 is 12 amino acids long. Germline loops: CDR1 MNHEY, CDR2 SVGEGT. The CDR3: CASSSSGTEACF. CDR3 in DNA: TGTGCCAGCAGTTCTTCAGGGACTGAAGCTTGCTTT.

This clonotype was detected only once. Possible read error: a much larger clone is one base away. The J gene is TRBJ2-5, the V gene TRBV29-1; D is undetermined. The germline CDR1 and CDR2 sequences are SQVTM and ANQGSEA. V shed 7 bases and J shed 5 bases, with 14 bases lying between them. The CDR3 is made up of 12 amino acids. In nucleotides, the CDR3 is TGCAGCGGTGATCTGGGCGGCGAGACCCAGTACTTC. Protein sequence: CSGDLGGETQYF. The variable domain in full, completed from reference TRBV29-1 and TRBJ2-5, reads SAVISQKPSRDICQRGTSLTIQCQVDSQVTMMFWYRQQPGQSLTLIATANQGSEATYESGFVIDKFPISRPNLTFSTLTVSNMSPEDSSIYLCSGDLGGETQYFGPGTRLLVL.

This chain links TRBV20-1 with TRBJ2-5; D is perhaps TRBD1 or TRBD2 (7 bases each). V shed 5 bases and J shed 2 bases, with 18 bases lying between them. This CDR3 has 15 amino acids. Germline CDR1 reads DFQATT; CDR2 reads SNEGSKA (reference sequence). In DNA, the CDR3 is TGCAGTGCTCAGGGGGGATGGGGGGGGCAAGAGACCCAGTACTTC. Translation gives CSAQGGWGGQETQYF.

A remark on this clonotype: A much bigger clone sits one base away, suggesting this may be a read error. CDR3 sequence (DNA): TGCAGTGCTCTACTACCAGTAACCCAGGACTTC. Amino acids: CSALLPVTQDF. The rearrangement links TRBV20-1 to TRBJ2-4; D uncertain. Germline lookup yields CDR1 DFQATT and CDR2 SNEGSKA (reference sequence). The CDR3 is 11 residues long.

There are a few counts of this clonotype. The chain links TRBV20-1 to TRBJ2-5; the D gene could be TRBD1 or TRBD2 (5 bases each). The germline gives CDR1 DFQATT, CDR2 SNEGSKA (reference sequence). V was pared by 1 base and J by 1 base, with 10 bases between. The CDR3 is 14 amino acids. CDR3 DNA sequence: TGCAGTGCTAGAGGGGGGACGGCCCAAGAGACCCAGTACTTC. Translation gives CSARGGTAQETQYF.

This clonotype was seen just once. This chain connects TRBV20-1 to TRBJ2-4, with 11 positions matching TRBD2. Losses at the gene ends were 3 bases for V and 13 bases for J; bases not matched to a gene: 14. The CDR3 totals 15 residues. CDR1 and CDR2 (germline): DFQATT, SNEGSKA (reference sequence). Written as DNA, the CDR3 is TGCAGTGCTAGTACTAGCGGGGGTCCCTACAATGAGCAGTACTTC. The encoded protein is CSASTSGGPYNEQYF.